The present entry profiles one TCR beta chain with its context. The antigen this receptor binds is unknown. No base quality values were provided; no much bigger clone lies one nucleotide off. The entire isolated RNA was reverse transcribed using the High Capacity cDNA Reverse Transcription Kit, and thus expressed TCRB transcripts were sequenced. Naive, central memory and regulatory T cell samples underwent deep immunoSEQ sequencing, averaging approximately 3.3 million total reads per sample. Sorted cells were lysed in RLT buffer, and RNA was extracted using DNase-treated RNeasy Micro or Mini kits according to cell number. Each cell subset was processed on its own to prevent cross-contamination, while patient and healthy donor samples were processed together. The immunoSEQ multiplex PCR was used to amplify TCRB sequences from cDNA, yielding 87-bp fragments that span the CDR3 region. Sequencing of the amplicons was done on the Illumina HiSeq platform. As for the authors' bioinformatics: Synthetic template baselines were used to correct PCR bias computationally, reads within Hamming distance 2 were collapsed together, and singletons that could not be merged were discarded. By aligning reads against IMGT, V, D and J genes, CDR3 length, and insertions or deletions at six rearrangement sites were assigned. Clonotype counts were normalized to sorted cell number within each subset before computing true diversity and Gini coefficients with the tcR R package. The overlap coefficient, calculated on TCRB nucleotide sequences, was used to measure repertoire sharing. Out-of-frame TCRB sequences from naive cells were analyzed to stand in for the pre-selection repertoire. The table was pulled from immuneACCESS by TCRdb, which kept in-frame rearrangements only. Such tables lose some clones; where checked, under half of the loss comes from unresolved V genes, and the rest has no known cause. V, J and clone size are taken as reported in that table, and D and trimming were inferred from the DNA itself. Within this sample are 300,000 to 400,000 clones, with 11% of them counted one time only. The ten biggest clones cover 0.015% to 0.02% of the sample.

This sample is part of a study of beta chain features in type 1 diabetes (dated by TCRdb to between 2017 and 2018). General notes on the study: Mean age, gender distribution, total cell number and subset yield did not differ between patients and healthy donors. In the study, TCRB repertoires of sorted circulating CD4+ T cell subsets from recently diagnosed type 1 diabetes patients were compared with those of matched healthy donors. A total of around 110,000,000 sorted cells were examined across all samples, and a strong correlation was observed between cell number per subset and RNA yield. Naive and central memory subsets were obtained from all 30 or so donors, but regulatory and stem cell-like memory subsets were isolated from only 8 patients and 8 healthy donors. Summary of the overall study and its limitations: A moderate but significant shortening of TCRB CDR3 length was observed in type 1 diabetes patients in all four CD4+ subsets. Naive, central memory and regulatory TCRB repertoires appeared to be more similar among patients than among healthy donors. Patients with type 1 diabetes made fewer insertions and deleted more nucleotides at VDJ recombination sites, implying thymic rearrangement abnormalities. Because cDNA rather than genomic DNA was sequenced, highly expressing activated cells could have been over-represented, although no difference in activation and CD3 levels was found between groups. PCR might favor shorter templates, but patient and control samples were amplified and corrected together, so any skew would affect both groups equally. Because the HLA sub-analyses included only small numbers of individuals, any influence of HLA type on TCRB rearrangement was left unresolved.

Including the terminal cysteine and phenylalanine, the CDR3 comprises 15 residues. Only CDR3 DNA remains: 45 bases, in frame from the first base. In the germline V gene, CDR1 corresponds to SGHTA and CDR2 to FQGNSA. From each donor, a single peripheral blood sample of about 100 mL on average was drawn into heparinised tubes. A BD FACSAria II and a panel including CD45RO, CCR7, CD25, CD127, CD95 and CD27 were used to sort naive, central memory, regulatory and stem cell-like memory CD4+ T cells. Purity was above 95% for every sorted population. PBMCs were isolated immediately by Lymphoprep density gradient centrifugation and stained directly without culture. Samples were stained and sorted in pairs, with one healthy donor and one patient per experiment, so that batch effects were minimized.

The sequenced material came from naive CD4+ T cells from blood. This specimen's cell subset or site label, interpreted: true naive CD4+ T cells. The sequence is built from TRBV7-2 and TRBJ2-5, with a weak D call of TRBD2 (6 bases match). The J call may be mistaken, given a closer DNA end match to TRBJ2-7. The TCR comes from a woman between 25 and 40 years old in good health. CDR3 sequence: CASSRGASASYEQYF. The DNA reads TGTGCCAGCAGCCGCGGGGCTAGCGCGTCCTACGAGCAGTACTTC.